This entry describes one TCR beta chain. In terms of age and location, participants ranged from roughly 18 to 100 years and lived in under 30 US areas. Self-reported history from a screening survey and questionnaire set each donor's cohort. The data were taken from a study of blood T cell repertoires in COVID-19. Study details: COVID-19 samples from acute and convalescent phases originated in the United States, Italy and Spain.

The CDR3 consists of 13 residues. The germline V gene encodes CDR1 SGDLS and CDR2 YYNGEE. Clones were read by immunoSEQ multiplex PCR, and TCRdb kept only the in-frame ones, dropping some. The data hold fewer than 350,000 clones, with around 90% observed a single time. J is TRBJ1-5 and V is TRBV9; D is possibly TRBD1 (6 bases). The sequence was collected from a woman between 25 and 40 years old with acute COVID-19. What was sequenced was PBMCs or T cells enriched from blood (not recorded which). The CDR3 DNA is TGTGCATCGGGGGGCCATAGCAATCAGCCCCAGCATTTT. Its translation: CASGGHSNQPQHF.